Presented here are 20 T cell receptor beta chains from one specimen sequenced in a study of cytomegalovirus exposure and HLA in healthy donors. PCR primers comprised 60 Vbeta and 13 Jbeta primers. Generated by immunoSEQ multiplex PCR, the TCRdb table keeps only in-frame clones and is missing some. This table has more than 200,000 clones, approximately 79% appearing once. The sequenced sample consisted of PBMCs. The source is a man aged 18 to 30 in good health and CMV-seronegative.

Remarks on this clone: Other DNA sequences in this sample translate to the same CDR3. V and J are TRBV28 and TRBJ1-1, with D unresolved. The CDR3 loop spans 12 amino acids. Germline V CDR1 and CDR2: MDHEN, SYDVKM. Trimming left V 2 bases short and J 5 bases short, with 6 bases between. Here the CDR3 reads CASSLRGTEAFF. The CDR3 nucleotides are TGTGCCAGCAGTTTACGGGGTACTGAAGCTTTCTTT.

This clone has just a few counts. The chain couples TRBV5-6 to TRBJ2-3, with 7 bases aligning to TRBD2. CDR1 is SGHDT, CDR2 YYEEEE, per germline. J gave up 4 bases and V 6 bases, and 17 bases lay outside the gene matches. This CDR3 spans 17 amino acids. CDR3 residues: CASTWALGGIGADTQYF. The DNA of the CDR3 is TGTGCCAGCACCTGGGCCCTGGGAGGGATTGGTGCAGATACGCAGTATTTT.

The rearrangement uses TRBV7-9 and TRBJ1-3; tentative D call: TRBD1 (6 bases). Trimming left V 3 bases short and J 2 bases short, with 14 bases between. The CDR3 has 16 amino acids. Per germline, CDR1 SEHNR and CDR2 FQNEAQ (reference sequence). In DNA, the CDR3 is TGTGCCAGCAGCTTCAGGGGCCAGGGAGCTGGAAACACCATATATTTT. Protein: CASSFRGQGAGNTIYF.

The table lists this clone with a count of one. The chain recombines TRBV7-9 with TRBJ2-5, with TRBD2 matching over 7 bases. Trimming at V came to 5 bases and at J to 5 bases, leaving 14 bases not matched to a gene. Germline V lookup: CDR1 SEHNR, CDR2 FQNEAQ (reference sequence). This CDR3 has 16 amino acids. The CDR3 coding sequence is TGTGCCAGCAGCCCCCTCGGCGGGAGTCGCGTGGAGACCCAGTACTTC. Protein: CASSPLGGSRVETQYF. The variable domain in full, with the rest retrieved from reference TRBV7-9 and TRBJ2-5, is DTGVSQNPRHKITKRGQNVTFRCDPISEHNRLYWYRQTLGQGPEFLTYFQNEAQLEKSRLLSDRFSAERPKGSFSTLEIQRTEQGDSAMYLCASSPLGGSRVETQYFGPGTRLLVL.

This chain links TRBV6-5 with TRBJ1-5; D remains unclear. Germline CDR1 MNHEY, CDR2 SVGAGI. V was trimmed by 5 bases and J by 3 bases, leaving 5 bases between them. There are 12 residues in the CDR3. DNA for the CDR3: TGTGCCAGCAGTACTTTCAATCAGCCCCAGCATTTT. This sequence encodes CASSTFNQPQHF.

The gene calls are TRBV6-1 and TRBJ1-1; D unclear. Germline loops: CDR1 MNHNS, CDR2 SASEGT. CDR3 length: 15 amino acids. V was clipped by 4 bases and J by 0 bases, with 12 bases between them. DNA of the CDR3: TGTGCCAGCAGTGCCTTGGCAGGTGTGAACACTGAAGCTTTCTTT. This gives the protein CASSALAGVNTEAFF.

This clone showed up just once. V and J are TRBV4-1 and TRBJ2-7, with TRBD1 as a possible D gene (6 bases). V shed 4 bases and J shed 2 bases, with 9 bases lying between them. Germline V gene sequence: CDR1 MGHRA, CDR2 YSYEKL. This CDR3 contains 13 residues. CDR3: CASSRGDTYEQYF. As DNA, the CDR3 is TGCGCCAGCAGCCGAGGGGACACCTACGAGCAGTACTTC.

V usage is TRBV11-3 and J usage is TRBJ2-1; 9 nucleotides line up with TRBD1. Germline trimming cut 0 bases from V and 4 bases from J; bases unmatched to any gene: 1. The CDR3 is 15 amino acids. Germline values: CDR1 SGHNT, CDR2 YENEEA. CDR3 protein: CASSLEDRGYNEQFF. The CDR3 DNA sequence: TGTGCCAGCAGCTTAGAGGACAGGGGATACAATGAGCAGTTCTTC. Together with reference TRBV11-3 and TRBJ2-1, the CDR3 gives the full variable domain: EAGVVQSPRYKIIEKKQPVAFWCNPISGHNTLYWYLQNLGQGPELLIRYENEEAVDDSQLPKDRFSAERLKGVDSTLKIQPAELGDSAVYLCASSLEDRGYNEQFFGPGTRLTVL.

This sequence joins TRBV7-9 and TRBJ1-1, with D possibly matching TRBD1 (5 bases). The CDR3 length is 12 residues. The germline gives CDR1 SEHNR, CDR2 FQNEAQ (reference sequence). The V gene lost 5 bases and the J gene lost 13 bases, with 17 bases spanning the gap. CDR3 sequence (DNA): TGTGCCAGCAGCCGAGTCGGGGGGGTTTATTTCTTT. This codes for CASSRVGGVYFF. The complete variable domain, with remaining parts taken from reference TRBV7-9 and TRBJ1-1, reads DTGVSQNPRHKITKRGQNVTFRCDPISEHNRLYWYRQTLGQGPEFLTYFQNEAQLEKSRLLSDRFSAERPKGSFSTLEIQRTEQGDSAMYLCASSRVGGVYFFGQGTRLTVV.

This clone was counted once. The chain is built from TRBV28 and TRBJ1-3, with unresolved D. The CDR3 is 15 amino acids. Looked up from germline, CDR1 is MDHEN and CDR2 is SYDVKM. The V and J ends lost 5 bases and 0 bases respectively, with 11 bases between them. This chain's CDR3 is CASSLQQISGNTIYF. The DNA for the CDR3 is TGTGCCAGCAGTCTCCAACAGATCTCTGGAAACACCATATATTTT.

This chain connects TRBV18 to TRBJ2-2, with D tentatively TRBD1 (6 bases). The germline V gene has CDR1 KGHSH and CDR2 LQKENI. This CDR3 has 16 amino acids. V was pared by 1 base and J by 4 bases, with 13 bases between. The CDR3 coding sequence is TGTGCCAGCTCACCACTCGGCCAGGGGTCCACCGGGGAGCTGTTTTTT. Amino acid sequence: CASSPLGQGSTGELFF.

This clone showed up just a few times. J is TRBJ2-1 and V is TRBV2; TRBD2 aligns across 10 bases. Losses at the gene ends were 4 bases for V and 9 bases for J; bases not matched to a gene: 6. Germline values: CDR1 SNHLY, CDR2 FYNNEI. The CDR3 has 14 amino acids. CDR3 sequence reads: CASSGSGRGGEQFF. The CDR3 DNA reads as TGTGCCAGCAGTGGAAGCGGGAGGGGGGGTGAGCAGTTCTTC.

V gene TRBV14 combines with J gene TRBJ2-7; TRBD2 aligns across 10 bases. CDR3 size: 15 residues. Germline assignment: CDR1 SGHDN and CDR2 FVKESK. V was clipped by 0 bases and J by 6 bases; unmatched bases: 5. The CDR3 here is CASSQELAGVGEQYF. DNA of the CDR3: TGTGCCAGCAGCCAAGAGCTAGCGGGAGTCGGCGAGCAGTACTTC.

The chain links TRBV19 to TRBJ1-6, with D perhaps matching TRBD1 (5 bases). The germline V gene has CDR1 LNHDA and CDR2 SQIVND (reference sequence). The CDR3 is 14 residues long. Trimming removed 6 bases from V and 6 bases from J, with 12 bases in between. The CDR3 here is CASSGGTGNSPLHF. CDR3 DNA: TGTGCCAGTAGCGGAGGGACGGGTAATTCACCCCTCCACTTT. Using reference TRBV19 and TRBJ1-6 for the parts outside the CDR3, the full variable domain is DGGITQSPKYLFRKEGQNVTLSCEQNLNHDAMYWYRQDPGQGLRLIYYSQIVNDFQKGDIAEGYSVSREKKESFPLTVTSAQKNPTAFYLCASSGGTGNSPLHFGNGTRLTVT.

The V gene is TRBV15, the J gene TRBJ1-3, with a weak D call TRBD1 (5 bases). This CDR3 has 14 residues. Germline CDR1 LNHNV, CDR2 YYDKDF (reference sequence). Trimming cost V 1 base and J 2 bases, with 6 bases left between them. CDR3 bases: TGTGCCACCAGCAGAGCGGGGGCTGGAAACACCATATATTTT. Translation gives CATSRAGAGNTIYF.

The chain carries TRBV5-4 and TRBJ2-5, with 8 bases matching TRBD1. The DNA end lines up better with TRBJ2-7; the J call may be wrong. Germline V gene lookup returns CDR1 SGHNT and CDR2 YYREEE (reference sequence). The CDR3 totals 17 residues. CDR3 nucleotide sequence: TGTGCCAGCAGCTTGGCTACCCGGACAGGGTGGCCCCACGAGCAGTACTTC. It encodes CASSLATRTGWPHEQYF.

The chain recombines TRBV7-8 with TRBJ2-3; the match to TRBD2 covers 10 bases. The CDR3 consists of 20 residues. V lost 0 bases to trimming and J lost 1 base; unmatched junction nucleotides: 13. The V gene's germline CDR1 is SGHVS and CDR2 FQNEAQ. The CDR3 coding sequence is TGTGCCAGCAGCTTAGCCCCTAGCGGGAGAGGAGCGAGACGCACAGATACGCAGTATTTT. Translating gives CASSLAPSGRGARRTDTQYF.

The V gene is TRBV4-2, the J gene TRBJ1-2; perhaps TRBD1 as D (5 bases). V lost 0 bases, J lost 4 bases, and 15 bases lay in between. CDR3 size: 16 residues. Per germline, CDR1 LGHNA and CDR2 YNFKEQ. In DNA, the CDR3 is TGTGCCAGCAGCCAAGATATTAGGGGACTGCGCTATGGCTACACCTTC. It codes for CASSQDIRGLRYGYTF.

V usage is TRBV6-5 and J usage is TRBJ2-3, with 12 bases that match TRBD1. The ends lost 6 bases at V and 4 bases at J; junction bases unmatched: 2. CDR1 MNHEY and CDR2 SVGAGI come from the germline V gene. The CDR3 has 14 amino acids. The CDR3 bases are TGTGCCAGCAGAGGGACAGGGGGCGCAGATACGCAGTATTTT. It encodes CASRGTGGADTQYF.

This chain links TRBV27 with TRBJ2-2; 12 bases agree with TRBD2. Germline V gene lookup returns CDR1 MNHEY and CDR2 SMNVEV (reference sequence). The CDR3 has 17 amino acids. The V gene end was trimmed by 2 bases and the J gene end by 3 bases; junction bases not matched to a gene: 4. CDR3 coding DNA: TGTGCCAGCAGTTTACCCCGACTAGCGGGAGACACCGGGGAGCTGTTTTTT. Translated: CASSLPRLAGDTGELFF.